A selection of T cell receptor beta chains follows, all from one sample in a study of vaccination effects on CD4 cells after COVID-19. The antigens for these receptors are not known. Libraries were prepared by immunoSEQ multiplex PCR; TCRdb keeps only in-frame clonotypes and omits some of them. Among around 68,000 clones listed, 75% to 90% were seen once. The input for sequencing was CD4+ T cells from PBMCs cultured with SARS-CoV-2 spike peptides, taken before COVID-19 vaccination. These TCRs come from a human donor who received a COVID-19 vaccine. CDR3s include the opening cysteine and the closing phenylalanine or tryptophan. D genes are given only for firm matches. The size of a clone is reported for some rows only, either as once, few or many, or as a class for expanded clones.

>once|TRBV3-1/TRBV3-2|TRBJ1-2|.
TGTGCCAGCAGTCCGAACGGCAACTATGGCTACACCTTC
CASSPNGNYGYTF
>.|TRBV6-1|TRBJ2-5|.
TGTGCCAGCAGTGAACCGCAGGATAGGGAGACCCAGTACTTC
CASSEPQDRETQYF
>.|TRBV5-3|TRBJ1-3|.
TGTGCCAGAAGCTTGAGGACAGACTCTGGAAACACCATATATTTT
CARSLRTDSGNTIYF
>.|TRBV9|TRBJ1-1|TRBD1
TGTGCCAGCAGCGGACAGGGGGCGTTGGACACTGAAGCTTTCTTT
CASSGQGALDTEAFF
>.|TRBV6-6|TRBJ2-5|.
TGTGCCAGCAGTTACTCCAGCGGTGGGTACCAAGAGACCCAGTACTTC
CASSYSSGGYQETQYF
>few|TRBV4-1|TRBJ2-1|.
TGCGCCAGCAGCCTAGCCAGGGGGGAAAGGCAGTTCTTC
CASSLARGERQFF
>.|TRBV19|TRBJ1-6|.
TGTGCCACAAACCTCGGGACCAATAATTCACCCCTCCACTTT
CATNLGTNNSPLHF
>.|TRBV18|TRBJ2-3|TRBD2
TGTGCCAGCTCATCCCCGACTAGCGGGGGGCAAGGGCAGTATTTT
CASSSPTSGGQGQYF
>.|TRBV5-1|TRBJ2-5|.
TGCGCCAGCAGCCCTGAGGCCGGAACCTGGGTGGCCCAGTACTTC
CASSPEAGTWVAQYF
>.|TRBV12-5|TRBJ2-3|.
TGTGCTAGTGGTTTACAAGTGGTAGATACGCAGTATTTT
CASGLQVVDTQYF
>.|TRBV9|TRBJ1-1|.
TGTGCCAGCAGCGTAGCTTCGGGGGGCACTGAAGCTTTCTTT
CASSVASGGTEAFF
>.|TRBV27|TRBJ1-6|.
TGTGCCAGCAGTGAAAAGAGGAATTCACCCCTCCACTTT
CASSEKRNSPLHF
>.|TRBV20-1|TRBJ2-2|.
TGCAGTGCTAGTCAGGGGGGGAACACCGGGGAGCTGTTTTTT
CSASQGGNTGELFF
>once|TRBV24-1|TRBJ1-4|.
TGTGCCACCAGTGTAGGGGGGGCGGACGAAAAACTGTTTTTT
CATSVGGADEKLFF
>.|TRBV6-5|TRBJ2-5|TRBD2
TGTGCCAGCAGAGCGGGGGGACTAAAGCAAGAGACCCAGTACTTC
CASRAGGLKQETQYF
>few|TRBV2|TRBJ2-2|.
TGTGCCAGCCGACAGCTCGAGGCCGGGGAGCTGTTTTTT
CASRQLEAGELFF
>once|TRBV5-6|TRBJ2-2|TRBD2
TGTGCCAGCAGCTCTAGCGGGGGGGCGATCGGGGAGCTGTTTTTT
CASSSSGGAIGELFF
>.|TRBV30|TRBJ1-1|TRBD1
TGTGCCTGGAACAGGGGGGGCACTGAAGCTTTCTTT
CAWNRGGTEAFF
>.|TRBV6-4|TRBJ1-5|TRBD1
TGTGCCAGCAGGGGAGACAGGGGGCTTGCACAGCCCCAGCATTTT
CASRGDRGLAQPQHF
>once|TRBV6-1|TRBJ1-2|.
TGTGCCAGCAGTGAAGGGGGGGCCGGAAACTATGGCTACACCTTC
CASSEGGAGNYGYTF
>.|TRBV6-4|TRBJ1-2|.
TGTGCCAGCAGGGCGACAGCCAGCTATGGCTACACCTTC
CASRATASYGYTF
>.|TRBV19|TRBJ2-2|.
TGTGCCACCAATACAGGGTTGAACACCGGGGAGCTGTTTTTT
CATNTGLNTGELFF
>.|TRBV4-3|TRBJ2-2|.
TGCGCCAGCAGCCCCCGTGGTCAGTCGGGCACCGGGGAGCTGTTTTTT
CASSPRGQSGTGELFF
>once|TRBV5-1|TRBJ2-3|.
TGCGCCAGCAGCTTGTCGGCGGGACGGACAGATACGCAGTATTTT
CASSLSAGRTDTQYF
>.|TRBV11-3|TRBJ1-4|.
TGTGCCAGCAGCCTAACGGGGGGCCCCAAAGAAAAACTGTTTTTT
CASSLTGGPKEKLFF
>.|TRBV5-4|TRBJ2-2|.
TGTGCCAGCAGCTTGGATGCCGCTAGGGGCAACACCGGGGAGCTGTTTTTT
CASSLDAARGNTGELFF
>.|TRBV28|TRBJ1-1|TRBD1
TGTGCCAGCAGCACGACAGGGTTTGAAGCTTTCTTT
CASSTTGFEAFF
>once|TRBV18|TRBJ2-5|TRBD1
TGTGCCAGCTCACCACTGGGGACAGGGGGGCAAGAGACCCAGTACTTC
CASSPLGTGGQETQYF
>.|TRBV7-3|TRBJ2-1|TRBD1
TGTGCCAGCAGCCCGACAGGGGCAAAGGATGAGCAGTTCTTC
CASSPTGAKDEQFF
>.|TRBV7-2|TRBJ1-1|TRBD1
TGTGCCAGCAGCCTCAGGGGGACTGAAGCTTTCTTT
CASSLRGTEAFF
>.|TRBV6-5|TRBJ2-6|.
TGTGCCAGCAGTTACCATAGGGGCTCTGGGGCCAACGTCCTGACTTTC
CASSYHRGSGANVLTF
>.|TRBV6-2/TRBV6-3|TRBJ1-5|.
TGTGCCAGCAGTTCCTCGGGGTTTAGCAATCAGCCCCAGCATTTT
CASSSSGFSNQPQHF
>.|TRBV9|TRBJ1-1|.
TGTGCCAGCAGCGTAGAGTCCGGGTCAGGTGAAGCTTTCTTT
CASSVESGSGEAFF
>.|TRBV5-1|TRBJ2-1|TRBD1
TGCGCCAGCAGCCAAGACAGGGTCGGGAATGAGCAGTTCTTC
CASSQDRVGNEQFF
>.|TRBV6-2/TRBV6-3|TRBJ1-3|TRBD1
TGTGCCAGCAGTCGACCGACAGGGACCGGAAACACCATATATTTT
CASSRPTGTGNTIYF
>.|TRBV6-6|TRBJ2-3|.
TGTGCCAGCAGTTACTTGGGCGGGGGCAGCACAGATACGCAGTATTTT
CASSYLGGGSTDTQYF
>.|TRBV30|TRBJ1-2|.
TGTGCCTGGAGTGTCAAGTTATTTGGCTACACCTTC
CAWSVKLFGYTF
>.|TRBV3-1/TRBV3-2|TRBJ1-5|.
TGTGCCAGCGGAGAGGCGTATAGCAATCAGCCCCAGCATTTT
CASGEAYSNQPQHF
>.|TRBV7-2|TRBJ2-1|.
TGTGCCAGCAGCTTCTTGGGTCTAGGATGGGGGATCTTC
CASSFLGLGWGIF
>.|TRBV6-5|TRBJ1-2|.
TGTGCCAGCACCAGGGACTCCTATGGCTACACCTTC
CASTRDSYGYTF
>.|TRBV27|TRBJ2-1|.
TGTGCCAGCAGTTTTGTCTCGGGGTTTAATCAGAGATTATACAATGAGCAGTTCTTC
CASSFVSGFNQRLYNEQFF
>.|TRBV5-1|TRBJ2-2|.
TGCGCCAGCAGCCCCGCGGCAGGGCTGGACACCGGGGAGCTGTTTTTT
CASSPAAGLDTGELFF
>.|TRBV7-9|TRBJ2-3|.
TGTGCCAGCAGCCCGGGCCTGCTTCATACGCAGTATTTT
CASSPGLLHTQYF
>.|TRBV7-2|TRBJ1-1|TRBD1
TGTGCCAGCAGCGTAAGGACAGGGGTTCTTTTGAACACTGAAGCTTTCTTT
CASSVRTGVLLNTEAFF
>.|TRBV18|TRBJ1-2|TRBD1
TGTGCCAGCTCACCAAAGGGAGACAGGGAGGCCTATGGCTACACCTTC
CASSPKGDREAYGYTF
>.|TRBV30|TRBJ2-2|TRBD1
TGTGCCTGGAACCCCACCGGGACAGGAGTGGGAGAGCTGTTTTTT
CAWNPTGTGVGELFF
>.|TRBV6-2/TRBV6-3|TRBJ2-1|TRBD2
TGTGCCAGCAGTTCCATTAGCGGGGGGAGCTCCTACAATGAGCAGTTCTTC
CASSSISGGSSYNEQFF
>.|TRBV5-1|TRBJ2-2|.
TGCGCCAGCAGCTGGACAACGGGGCGCGCGGCCACCGGGGAGCTGTTTTTT
CASSWTTGRAATGELFF
>.|TRBV19|TRBJ2-1|.
TGTGCCAGTAGTGTGGTCCACGGGAGCTCCTACAATGAGCAGTTCTTC
CASSVVHGSSYNEQFF